The sequence of this TCR beta chain was determined in a study of T cell changes during pregnancy in multiple sclerosis. TCRdb keeps only in-frame clones here, not all; method: immunoSEQ multiplex PCR. The sample records approximately 48,000 clones, around 94% being singletons. This CDR3 is 12 amino acids long. Germline values: CDR1 MNHEY, CDR2 SMNVEV (reference sequence). Trimming pared 8 bases from V and 4 bases from J, leaving 11 bases between. The sequenced sample was CD8+ T cells from peripheral blood mononuclear cells, obtained before pregnancy. The receptor was isolated from a female donor with multiple sclerosis, enrolled in a pregnancy study. J is TRBJ1-2 and V is TRBV27; no clear D gene. CDR3 in DNA: TGTGCCAGCGCAGGAGGTGCCTATGGCTACACCTTC. Translating it yields CASAGGAYGYTF.